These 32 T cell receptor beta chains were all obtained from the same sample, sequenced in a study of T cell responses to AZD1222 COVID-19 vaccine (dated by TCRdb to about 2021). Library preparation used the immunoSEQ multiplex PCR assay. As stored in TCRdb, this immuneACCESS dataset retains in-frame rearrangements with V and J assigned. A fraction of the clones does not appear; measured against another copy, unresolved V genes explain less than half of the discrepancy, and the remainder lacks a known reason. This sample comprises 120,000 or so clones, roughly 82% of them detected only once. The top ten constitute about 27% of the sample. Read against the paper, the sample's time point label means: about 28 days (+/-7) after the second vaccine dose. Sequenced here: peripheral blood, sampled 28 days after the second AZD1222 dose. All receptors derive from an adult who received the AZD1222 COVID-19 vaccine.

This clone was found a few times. CDR3 nucleotide sequence: TGTGCCAGCTCACCAGAGGAAAACTATGGCTACACCTTC. As protein: CASSPEENYGYTF. This chain uses TRBV18 with TRBJ1-2; D unresolved. With 2 bases removed from V and 2 bases from J, the gap between germline ends came to 6 bases. Germline V gene lookup returns CDR1 KGHSH and CDR2 LQKENI. The CDR3 consists of 13 residues.

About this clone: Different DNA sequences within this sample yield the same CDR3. For the CDR3, the DNA is TGCGCCAGCAGCACCTCCGGGAGCACCGGGGAGCTGTTTTTT. It codes for CASSTSGSTGELFF. The genes are TRBV5-1 and TRBJ2-2, with D maybe TRBD2 (6 bases). The CDR3 consists of 14 residues. Germline loops: CDR1 SGHRS, CDR2 YFSETQ. Between the trimmed V and J ends, which lost 4 bases and 4 bases, there was a span of 11 bases.

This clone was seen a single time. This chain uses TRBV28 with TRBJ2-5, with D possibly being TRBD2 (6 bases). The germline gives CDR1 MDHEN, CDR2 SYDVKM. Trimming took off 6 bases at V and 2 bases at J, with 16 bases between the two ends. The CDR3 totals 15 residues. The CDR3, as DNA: TGTGCCAGCAGCCGCCCATTAGCGGTTCAAGAGACCCAGTACTTC. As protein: CASSRPLAVQETQYF.

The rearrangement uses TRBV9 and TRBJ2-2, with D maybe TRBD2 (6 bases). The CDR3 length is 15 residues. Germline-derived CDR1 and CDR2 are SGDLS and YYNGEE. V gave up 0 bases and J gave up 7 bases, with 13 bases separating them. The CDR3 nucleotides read TGTGCCAGCAGCGTAGTCGCTAGCGCTGTCGGGGAGCTGTTTTTT. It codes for CASSVVASAVGELFF.

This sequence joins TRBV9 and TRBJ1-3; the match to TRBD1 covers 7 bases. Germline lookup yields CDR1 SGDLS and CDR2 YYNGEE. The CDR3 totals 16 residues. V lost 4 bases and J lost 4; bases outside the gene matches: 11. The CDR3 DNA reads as TGTGCCAGCAGCCCCAGGGGGGGAACTTCGGGAAACACCATATATTTT. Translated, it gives CASSPRGGTSGNTIYF.

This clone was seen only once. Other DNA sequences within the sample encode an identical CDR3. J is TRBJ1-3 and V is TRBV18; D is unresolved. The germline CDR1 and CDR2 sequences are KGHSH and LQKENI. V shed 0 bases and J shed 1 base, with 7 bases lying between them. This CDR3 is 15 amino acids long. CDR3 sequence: CASSPPPQSGNTIYF. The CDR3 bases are TGTGCCAGCTCACCACCGCCGCAATCTGGAAACACCATATATTTT.

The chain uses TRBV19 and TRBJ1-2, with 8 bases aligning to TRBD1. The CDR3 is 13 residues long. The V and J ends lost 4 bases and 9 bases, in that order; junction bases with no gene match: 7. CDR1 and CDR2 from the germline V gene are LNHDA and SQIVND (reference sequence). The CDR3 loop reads CASSSRDRPSYTF. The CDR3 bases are TGTGCCAGTAGTAGCCGGGACAGGCCCAGCTACACCTTC.

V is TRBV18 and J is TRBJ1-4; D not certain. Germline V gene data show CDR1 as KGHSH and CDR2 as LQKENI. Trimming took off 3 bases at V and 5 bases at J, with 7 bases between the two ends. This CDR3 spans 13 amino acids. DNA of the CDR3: TGTGCCAGCTCACCCGGCCTAAATGAAAAACTGTTTTTT. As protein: CASSPGLNEKLFF.

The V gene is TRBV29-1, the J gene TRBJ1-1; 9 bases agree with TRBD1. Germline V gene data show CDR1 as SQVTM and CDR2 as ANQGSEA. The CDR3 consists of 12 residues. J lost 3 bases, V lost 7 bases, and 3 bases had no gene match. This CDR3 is CSAWDRDTEAFF. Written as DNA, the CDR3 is TGCAGCGCCTGGGACAGGGACACTGAAGCTTTCTTT.

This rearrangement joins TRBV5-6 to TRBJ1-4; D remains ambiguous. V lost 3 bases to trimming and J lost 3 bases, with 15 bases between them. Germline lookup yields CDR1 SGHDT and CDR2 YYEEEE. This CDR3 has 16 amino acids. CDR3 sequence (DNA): TGTGCCAGCAGCTCCCAGCCGGGTTTAGCTAATGAAAAACTGTTTTTT. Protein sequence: CASSSQPGLANEKLFF.

The CDR3 coding sequence is TGTGCCAGCTCGGGGTTTTCTGAAGCTTTCTTT. As protein: CASSGFSEAFF. This sequence joins TRBV2 and TRBJ1-1; no clear D gene. This CDR3 has 11 residues. Trimming shortened V by 8 bases and J by 6 bases, and 10 bases separated the two germline ends. Germline V gene sequence: CDR1 SNHLY, CDR2 FYNNEI.

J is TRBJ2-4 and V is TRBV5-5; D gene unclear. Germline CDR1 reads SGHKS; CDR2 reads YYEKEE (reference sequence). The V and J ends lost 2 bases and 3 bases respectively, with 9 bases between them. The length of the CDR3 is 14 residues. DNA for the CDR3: TGTGCCAGCAGCTTCGCAGGAAACAAAAACATTCAGTACTTC. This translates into CASSFAGNKNIQYF.

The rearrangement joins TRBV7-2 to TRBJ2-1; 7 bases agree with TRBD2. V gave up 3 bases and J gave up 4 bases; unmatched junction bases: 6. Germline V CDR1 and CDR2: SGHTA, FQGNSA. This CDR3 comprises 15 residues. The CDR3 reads CASSFRGGIYNEQFF. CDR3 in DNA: TGTGCCAGCAGCTTTCGGGGAGGGATATACAATGAGCAGTTCTTC.

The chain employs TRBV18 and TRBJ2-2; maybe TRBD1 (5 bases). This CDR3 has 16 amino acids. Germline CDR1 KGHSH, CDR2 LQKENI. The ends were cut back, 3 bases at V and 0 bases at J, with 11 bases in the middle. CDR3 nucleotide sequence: TGTGCCAGCTCACCCCAGGGTCACTCGAACACCGGGGAGCTGTTTTTT. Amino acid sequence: CASSPQGHSNTGELFF.

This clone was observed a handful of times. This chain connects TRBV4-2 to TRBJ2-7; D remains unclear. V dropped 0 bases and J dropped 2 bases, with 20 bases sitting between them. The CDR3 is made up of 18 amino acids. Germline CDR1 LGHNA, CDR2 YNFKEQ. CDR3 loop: CASSQDSMALGVAYEQYF. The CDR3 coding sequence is TGTGCCAGCAGCCAAGATAGTATGGCCTTAGGCGTAGCCTACGAGCAGTACTTC.

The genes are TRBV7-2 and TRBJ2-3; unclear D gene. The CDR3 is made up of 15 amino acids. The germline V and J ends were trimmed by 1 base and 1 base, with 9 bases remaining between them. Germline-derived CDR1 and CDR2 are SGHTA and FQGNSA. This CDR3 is CASSLGWTRTDTQYF. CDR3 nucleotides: TGTGCCAGCAGCTTAGGATGGACCCGCACAGATACGCAGTATTTT.

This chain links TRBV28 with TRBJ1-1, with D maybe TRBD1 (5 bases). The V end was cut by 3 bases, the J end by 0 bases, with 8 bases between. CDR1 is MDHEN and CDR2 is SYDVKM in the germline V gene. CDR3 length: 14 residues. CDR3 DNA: TGTGCCAGCAGTTTGACAGCAATGAACACTGAAGCTTTCTTT. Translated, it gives CASSLTAMNTEAFF.

CDR3 nucleotides: TGCGCCAGCAGCCTCGGGAGGGGAGTCCCTCCTGAAGCTTTCTTT. This encodes CASSLGRGVPPEAFF. This sequence joins TRBV5-1 and TRBJ1-1, with a possible D match to TRBD1 (5 bases). Germline assignment: CDR1 SGHRS and CDR2 YFSETQ. The CDR3 is 15 amino acids. Between the trimmed V and J ends, which lost 4 bases and 6 bases, there was a span of 19 bases. Supplemented by reference TRBV5-1 and TRBJ1-1, the full variable domain reads KAGVTQTPRYLIKTRGQQVTLSCSPISGHRSVSWYQQTPGQGLQFLFEYFSETQRNKGNFPGRFSGRQFSNSRSEMNVSTLELGDSALYLCASSLGRGVPPEAFFGQGTRLTVV.

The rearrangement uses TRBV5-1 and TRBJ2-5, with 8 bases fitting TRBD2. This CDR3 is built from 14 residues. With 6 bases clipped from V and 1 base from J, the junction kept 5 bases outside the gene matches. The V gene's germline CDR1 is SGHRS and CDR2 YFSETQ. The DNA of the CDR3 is TGCGCCAGCACACGGGGGGGCCCCCAAGAGACCCAGTACTTC. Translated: CASTRGGPQETQYF. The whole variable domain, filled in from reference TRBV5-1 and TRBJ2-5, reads KAGVTQTPRYLIKTRGQQVTLSCSPISGHRSVSWYQQTPGQGLQFLFEYFSETQRNKGNFPGRFSGRQFSNSRSEMNVSTLELGDSALYLCASTRGGPQETQYFGPGTRLLVL.

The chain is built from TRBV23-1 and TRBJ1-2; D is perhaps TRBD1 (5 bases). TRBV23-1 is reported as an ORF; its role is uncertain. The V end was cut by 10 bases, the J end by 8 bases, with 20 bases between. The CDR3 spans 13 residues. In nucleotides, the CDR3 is TGCGCCATCCTGAGGGGCGGCGCCCGGGGCTACACCTTC. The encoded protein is CAILRGGARGYTF.

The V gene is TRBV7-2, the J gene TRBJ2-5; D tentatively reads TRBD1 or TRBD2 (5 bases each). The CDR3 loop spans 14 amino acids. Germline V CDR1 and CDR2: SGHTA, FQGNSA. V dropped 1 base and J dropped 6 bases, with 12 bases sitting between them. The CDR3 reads CASSLGAGSQTQYF. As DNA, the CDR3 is TGTGCCAGCAGCTTAGGGGCAGGGAGCCAGACCCAGTACTTC. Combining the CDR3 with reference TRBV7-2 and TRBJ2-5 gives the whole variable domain GAGVSQSPSNKVTEKGKDVELRCDPISGHTALYWYRQSLGQGLEFLIYFQGNSAPDKSGLPSDRFSAERTGGSVSTLTIQRTQQEDSAVYLCASSLGAGSQTQYFGPGTRLLVL.

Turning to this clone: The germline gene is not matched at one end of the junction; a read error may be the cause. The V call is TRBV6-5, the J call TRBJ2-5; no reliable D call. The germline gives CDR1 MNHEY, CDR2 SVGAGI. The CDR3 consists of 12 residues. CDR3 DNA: TGTGCCGGCAGACTCCCGGGTCAGACCAAGTACTTC. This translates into CAGRLPGQTKYF.

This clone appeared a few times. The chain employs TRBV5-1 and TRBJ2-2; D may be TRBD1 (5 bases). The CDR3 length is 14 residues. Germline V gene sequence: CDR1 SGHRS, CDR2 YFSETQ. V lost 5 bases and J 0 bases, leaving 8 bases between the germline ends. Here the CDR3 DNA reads TGCGCCAGCAGTGACAGCCCGAACACCGGGGAGCTGTTTTTT. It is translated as CASSDSPNTGELFF.

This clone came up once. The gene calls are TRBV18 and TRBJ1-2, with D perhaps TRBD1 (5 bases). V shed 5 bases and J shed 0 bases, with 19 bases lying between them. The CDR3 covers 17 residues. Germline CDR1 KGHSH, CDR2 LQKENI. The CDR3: CASSTNRDAFSNYGYTF. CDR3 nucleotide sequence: TGTGCCAGCTCAACAAACCGGGACGCCTTTTCTAACTATGGCTACACCTTC.

The CDR3: CASSARTQSNQAFF. The CDR3 DNA follows: TGTGCCAGCTCTGCCCGGACACAGAGTAACCAAGCTTTCTTT. V usage is TRBV6-5 and J usage is TRBJ1-1, with D maybe TRBD1 (5 bases). CDR1 and CDR2 from the germline V gene are MNHEY and SVGAGI. This CDR3 is built from 14 residues. Deletions cut 8 bases from V and 9 bases from J, with 22 bases between.

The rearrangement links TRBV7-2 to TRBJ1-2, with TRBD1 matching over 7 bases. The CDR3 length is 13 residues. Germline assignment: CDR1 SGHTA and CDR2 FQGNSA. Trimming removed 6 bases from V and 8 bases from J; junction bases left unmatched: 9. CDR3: CASSFTGVGGYTF. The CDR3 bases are TGTGCCAGCAGTTTTACAGGGGTCGGAGGCTACACCTTC.

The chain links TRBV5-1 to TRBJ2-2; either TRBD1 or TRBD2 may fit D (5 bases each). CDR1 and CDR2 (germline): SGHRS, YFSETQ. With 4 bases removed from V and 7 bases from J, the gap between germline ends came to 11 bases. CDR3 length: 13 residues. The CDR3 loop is CASSEGFFGELFF. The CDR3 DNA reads TGCGCCAGCAGCGAGGGGTTTTTCGGGGAGCTGTTTTTT.

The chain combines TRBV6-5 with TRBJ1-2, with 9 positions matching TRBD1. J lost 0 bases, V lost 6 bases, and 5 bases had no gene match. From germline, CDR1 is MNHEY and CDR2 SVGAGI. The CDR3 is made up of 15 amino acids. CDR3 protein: CASRGTGPPNYGYTF. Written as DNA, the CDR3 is TGTGCCAGCAGAGGGACAGGGCCCCCTAACTATGGCTACACCTTC.

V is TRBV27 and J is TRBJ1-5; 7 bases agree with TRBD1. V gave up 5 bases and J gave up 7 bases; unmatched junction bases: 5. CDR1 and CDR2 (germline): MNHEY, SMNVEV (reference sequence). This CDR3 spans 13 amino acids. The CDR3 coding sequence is TGTGCCAGCAGTGCTAACAGGGGCCAGCCCCAGCATTTT. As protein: CASSANRGQPQHF.

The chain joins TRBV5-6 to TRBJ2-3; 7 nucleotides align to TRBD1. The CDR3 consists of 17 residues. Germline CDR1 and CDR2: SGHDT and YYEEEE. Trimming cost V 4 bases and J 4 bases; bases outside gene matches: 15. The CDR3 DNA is TGTGCCAGCAGCAGCAGGGTCGGTCCAGGGACAGCAGATACGCAGTATTTT. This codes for CASSSRVGPGTADTQYF.

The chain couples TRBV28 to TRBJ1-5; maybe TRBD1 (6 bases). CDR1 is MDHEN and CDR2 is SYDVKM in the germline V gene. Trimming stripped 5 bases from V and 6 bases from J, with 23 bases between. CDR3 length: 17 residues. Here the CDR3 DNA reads TGTGCCAGCAGTCTCATTTCACCGCGGGGGGCTGCTCAGCCCCAGCATTTT. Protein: CASSLISPRGAAQPQHF. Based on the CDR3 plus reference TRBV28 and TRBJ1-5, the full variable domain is DVKVTQSSRYLVKRTGEKVFLECVQDMDHENMFWYRQDPGLGLRLIYFSYDVKMKEKGDIPEGYSVSREKKERFSLILESASTNQTSMYLCASSLISPRGAAQPQHFGDGTRLSIL.

This chain's CDR3 is CASSLRQTTNEKLFF. The CDR3 DNA reads as TGTGCCAGCAGTCTAAGACAGACAACTAATGAAAAACTGTTTTTT. This chain connects TRBV27 to TRBJ1-4; tentatively, D is TRBD1 (5 bases). The V end lost 5 bases, the J end lost 0 bases, and 10 bases lay between the germline ends. The CDR3 is made up of 15 amino acids. Germline V CDR1 and CDR2: MNHEY, SMNVEV (reference sequence).